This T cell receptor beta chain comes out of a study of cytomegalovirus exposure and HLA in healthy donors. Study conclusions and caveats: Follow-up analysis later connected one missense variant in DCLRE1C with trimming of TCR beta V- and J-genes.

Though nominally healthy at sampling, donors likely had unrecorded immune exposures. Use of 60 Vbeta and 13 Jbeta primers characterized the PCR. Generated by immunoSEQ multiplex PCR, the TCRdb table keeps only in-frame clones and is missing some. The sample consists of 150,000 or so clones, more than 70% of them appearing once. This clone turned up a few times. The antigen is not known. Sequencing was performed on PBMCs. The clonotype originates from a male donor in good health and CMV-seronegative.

The CDR3 loop is CASSSGTGIEKLFF. Here the CDR3 DNA reads TGCGCCAGCAGCTCCGGGACAGGGATTGAAAAACTGTTTTTT. This chain connects TRBV5-1 to TRBJ1-4, with 9 bases lining up with TRBD1. CDR3 length: 14 residues. With V trimmed by 3 bases and J by 7 bases, 4 bases remained unmatched. The germline gives CDR1 SGHRS, CDR2 YFSETQ. The full variable domain, completed using reference TRBV5-1 and TRBJ1-4, is KAGVTQTPRYLIKTRGQQVTLSCSPISGHRSVSWYQQTPGQGLQFLFEYFSETQRNKGNFPGRFSGRQFSNSRSEMNVSTLELGDSALYLCASSSGTGIEKLFFGSGTQLSVL.